These T cell receptor beta chains were read from a single sample in a study of T cell responses to AZD1222 COVID-19 vaccine. Some clones are missing from TCRdb's copy, which holds only in-frame ones; the method was immunoSEQ multiplex PCR. The sample shows 55,000 to 65,000 clones, 75% to 90% of them seen only once. The material sequenced was peripheral blood, taken on day 0 of AZD1222 vaccination. The receptors come from an adult in good health. The CDR3 runs from the conserved cysteine through the conserved F or W. A D gene is named only where the DNA matches it firmly. Rows give clone size only sometimes, using once, few, many, or a class for an expanded clone.

j_call	d_call	v_call	clone_size	cdr3_aa	cdr3_nt
TRBJ2-4	-	TRBV11-2	-	CASSLEAPELGIQYF	TGTGCCAGCAGCTTAGAAGCCCCTGAACTGGGCATTCAGTACTTC
TRBJ1-2	-	TRBV19	once	CASSSNLRGVNGYTF	TGTGCCAGTAGTTCAAACCTCAGGGGTGTAAATGGCTACACCTTC
TRBJ1-1	TRBD1	TRBV14	once	CASSQARTGWEAFF	TGTGCCAGCAGCCAAGCACGGACAGGGTGGGAAGCTTTCTTT
TRBJ2-7	-	TRBV28	-	CASRPTPDGSGYEQYF	TGTGCCAGCAGACCAACGCCGGACGGGTCTGGGTACGAGCAGTACTTC
TRBJ1-2	TRBD1	TRBV2	-	CASTPVGQDLGYTF	TGTGCCAGCACCCCGGTCGGACAGGATTTGGGCTACACCTTC
TRBJ2-1	-	TRBV11-2	-	CASSGGQIDNEQFF	TGTGCCAGCAGTGGTGGACAGATAGACAATGAGCAGTTCTTC
TRBJ1-1	-	TRBV6-6	-	CASTGQLTNTEAFF	TGTGCCAGCACTGGGCAACTCACAAACACTGAAGCTTTCTTT
TRBJ2-7	TRBD1	TRBV6-5	once	CASSQGAFLEQYF	TGTGCCAGCAGCCAGGGGGCTTTTCTCGAGCAGTACTTC
TRBJ2-7	-	TRBV7-2	-	CASSLRGQLNYEQYF	TGTGCCAGCAGCTTACGCGGCCAACTTAACTACGAGCAGTACTTC
TRBJ1-6	-	TRBV7-9	-	CASSLKVESPLHF	TGTGCCAGCAGCTTAAAGGTCGAATCACCCCTCCACTTT
TRBJ1-6	-	TRBV3-1/TRBV3-2	-	CASSLVGPLHF	TGTGCCAGCAGCCTCGTCGGTCCCCTCCACTTT
TRBJ1-1	-	TRBV19	-	CASSGVGQNTEAFF	TGTGCCAGTTCAGGTGTTGGACAAAACACTGAAGCTTTCTTT
TRBJ2-7	TRBD1	TRBV6-6	-	CASSQDRGLSSRPYEQYF	TGTGCCAGCAGTCAGGACAGGGGGCTCTCGAGCCGACCCTACGAGCAGTACTTC
TRBJ1-1	TRBD1	TRBV7-8	-	CASSWDRGRTEAFF	TGTGCCAGCAGCTGGGACAGGGGGCGGACTGAAGCTTTCTTT
TRBJ2-7	-	TRBV20-1	-	CSVVSTYEQYF	TGCAGTGTGGTCAGTACTTACGAGCAGTACTTC
TRBJ2-7	-	TRBV7-9	once	CASRGGGFHEQYF	TGTGCCAGCCGAGGAGGGGGTTTTCACGAGCAGTACTTC